The 14 T cell receptor beta chains below all came from one sample that was sequenced in a study of control samples from healthy donors and cancer patients. Sequencing was performed with immunoSEQ multiplex PCR; in TCRdb, only in-frame clones are kept and a portion is missing. The sample yields about 7,400 clones, roughly 84% seen once. The sequencing sample was made of PBMCs. These receptors were collected from a man in his 70s with lung cancer.

This chain connects TRBV2 to TRBJ1-3, with 7 nucleotides matching TRBD1. Trimming cost V 1 base and J 6 bases; bases outside gene matches: 6. From germline, CDR1 is SNHLY and CDR2 FYNNEI. The CDR3 has 15 residues. The CDR3, as DNA: TGTGCCAGCAGTGAAGGAGGACAGGCCCTAAACACCATATATTTT. This gives the protein CASSEGGQALNTIYF.

The V gene is TRBV5-6, the J gene TRBJ2-1, with 11 bases lining up with TRBD2. Germline CDR1 is SGHDT and CDR2 is YYEEEE. This CDR3 is built from 16 residues. The ends lost 0 bases at V and 2 bases at J; junction bases unmatched: 1. DNA of the CDR3: TGTGCCAGCAGCTTGGTAGCGGGAGGGCCCTACAATGAGCAGTTCTTC. It yields the protein CASSLVAGGPYNEQFF.

The chain joins TRBV24-1 to TRBJ2-1; 8 bases line up with TRBD2. The CDR3 contains 16 residues. The V gene end was trimmed by 4 bases and the J gene end by 4 bases; junction bases not matched to a gene: 8. CDR1 is KGHDR and CDR2 is SFDVKD in the germline V gene. The CDR3 DNA reads TGTGCCACCAGTGAGCCGGGACTAGAGTTTTACAATGAGCAGTTCTTC. Protein: CATSEPGLEFYNEQFF.

The chain carries TRBV5-5 and TRBJ1-2, with 9 bases aligning to TRBD1. Germline values: CDR1 SGHKS, CDR2 YYEKEE (reference sequence). V shed 4 bases and J 4 bases; nucleotides not matched to a gene: 5. The CDR3 runs to 14 residues. The chain's CDR3 is CASSQDRGGYGYTF. As DNA, the CDR3 is TGTGCCAGCAGCCAGGACAGGGGAGGCTATGGCTACACCTTC.

V and J are TRBV7-9 and TRBJ1-1; unclear D gene. V was clipped by 1 base and J by 4 bases, with 10 bases between them. Germline assignment: CDR1 SEHNR and CDR2 FQNEAQ (reference sequence). The CDR3 covers 14 residues. The CDR3 DNA reads as TGTGCCAGCAGCTTAGATCAATTCGCCACTGAAGCTTTCTTT. Its protein product is CASSLDQFATEAFF. Combining the CDR3 with reference TRBV7-9 and TRBJ1-1 gives the whole variable domain DTGVSQNPRHKITKRGQNVTFRCDPISEHNRLYWYRQTLGQGPEFLTYFQNEAQLEKSRLLSDRFSAERPKGSFSTLEIQRTEQGDSAMYLCASSLDQFATEAFFGQGTRLTVV.

The chain carries TRBV3-1 (or the pseudogene TRBV3-2) and TRBJ1-1; D is perhaps TRBD1 (5 bases). This CDR3 comprises 14 residues. The V end was cut by 1 base, the J end by 5 bases, with 11 bases between. CDR1 and CDR2 from the germline V gene are LGHDT and YNNKEL (reference sequence). The CDR3 region is CASSQAQGGTEAFF. The CDR3 coding sequence is TGTGCCAGCAGCCAAGCCCAGGGAGGGACTGAAGCTTTCTTT.

V usage is TRBV2 and J usage is TRBJ2-7, with a tentative D call TRBD1 (5 bases). Germline CDR1 reads SNHLY; CDR2 reads FYNNEI. There are 13 residues in the CDR3. V was cut by 8 bases and J by 1 base, with 12 bases left in between. CDR3 sequence: CASGRQISYEQYF. In nucleotides, the CDR3 is TGTGCCAGCGGAAGACAGATATCCTACGAGCAGTACTTC.

This clone occurred once. This rearrangement joins TRBV5-1 to TRBJ2-2, with TRBD2 matching 8 bases. The CDR3 is 16 amino acids. Germline values: CDR1 SGHRS, CDR2 YFSETQ. The ends lost 4 bases at V and 0 bases at J; junction bases unmatched: 5. CDR3 nucleotide sequence: TGCGCCAGCAGCCGCACTAGCGGAGCGAACACCGGGGAGCTGTTTTTT. It codes for CASSRTSGANTGELFF.

This rearrangement joins TRBV5-4 to TRBJ1-2, with 10 bases lining up with TRBD1. The junction had 8 bases not matched to a gene; V was cut back by 2 bases and J by 4 bases. The CDR3 contains 16 residues. Germline V lookup: CDR1 SGHNT, CDR2 YYREEE (reference sequence). The CDR3 DNA reads TGTGCCAGCAGCTTACCGGGACAGGGGAAAAGCTATGGCTACACCTTC. Its translation is CASSLPGQGKSYGYTF.

The chain links TRBV7-9 to TRBJ2-1; a possible D gene is TRBD2 (6 bases). V lost 1 base and J 2 bases, leaving 9 bases between the germline ends. Per germline, CDR1 SEHNR and CDR2 FQNEAQ (reference sequence). The CDR3 is made up of 15 amino acids. The CDR3 DNA follows: TGTGCCAGCAGCTTAGGGGACTTCCCCTACAATGAGCAGTTCTTC. Protein sequence: CASSLGDFPYNEQFF.

The chain links TRBV6-2 or TRBV6-3 to TRBJ2-1, with unresolved D. V shed 7 bases and J shed 5 bases, with 12 bases lying between them. The CDR3 consists of 13 residues. Looked up from germline, CDR1 is MNHEY and CDR2 is SVGEGT. For the CDR3, the DNA is TGTGCCAGCATCCCCCGAGGAGACAATGAGCAGTTCTTC. Amino acids: CASIPRGDNEQFF.

This chain joins TRBV27 and TRBJ1-6; 8 bases are shared with TRBD1. The CDR3 sequence is 15 residues long. V was clipped by 6 bases and J by 8 bases; unmatched bases: 9. CDR1 MNHEY and CDR2 SMNVEV come from the germline V gene (reference sequence). The CDR3 region has the DNA TGTGCCAGCAGGGAACACAGGGGGGTTTATTCACCCCTCCACTTT. It codes for CASREHRGVYSPLHF.

This chain joins TRBV5-8 and TRBJ2-7, with TRBD2 identical over 10 bases. The CDR3 extends over 16 amino acids. Unmatched junction bases numbered 15, after V lost 6 bases and J lost 6 bases. Germline V gene lookup returns CDR1 SGHTS and CDR2 YDEGEE. In nucleotides, the CDR3 is TGTGCCAGCACCAACCTAAACCCGGGACTAGCGTCCGAGCAGTACTTC. Its translation: CASTNLNPGLASEQYF. Complete variable domain (other parts from reference TRBV5-8 and TRBJ2-7): EAGVTQSPTHLIKTRGQQATLRCSPISGHTSVYWYQQALGLGLQFLLWYDEGEERNRGNFPPRFSGRQFPNYSSELNVNALELEDSALYLCASTNLNPGLASEQYFGPGTRLTVT.

The chain carries TRBV29-1 and TRBJ2-1, with D perhaps given as TRBD1 or TRBD2 (6 bases each). V was cut by 7 bases and J by 4 bases, with 23 bases left in between. The CDR3 totals 16 residues. Germline values: CDR1 SQVTM, CDR2 ANQGSEA. CDR3 in DNA: TGCAGCGGATCTCGGGGTAGGGGGGTCGGGTACAATGAGCAGTTCTTC. Its translation is CSGSRGRGVGYNEQFF.